The rows below give T cell receptor beta chains drawn from one sample of a study of early T cells in non-severe SARS-CoV-2 infection. Via MiXCR, TCRdb re-called the 5' RACE reads, giving one row per CDR3 protein. The sample includes tens of thousands of distinct CDR3 sequences, about an eighth seen only once; the top ten take less than 3%. The source was whole blood, collected at baseline. The receptors come from an adult who was a healthcare worker with PCR-confirmed SARS-CoV-2 infection or an uninfected control (not recorded which). Both conserved end residues are part of each CDR3. D genes are given only for firm matches. Rows give clone size only sometimes, using once, few, many, or a class for an expanded clone.

TRBJ2-5 | NA | NA | TRBV2 | TGTGCCAGCAGTGAAGCGGGATGGAAGAGAACCCAGTACTTC | CASSEAGWKRTQYF
TRBJ2-7 | NA | few | TRBV25-1 | TGTGCCAGCAGCCCTACAGGCTCCACTTCCTACGAGCAGTACTTC | CASSPTGSTSYEQYF
TRBJ1-2 | NA | NA | TRBV6-2/TRBV6-3 | TGTGTTCCGACAGCTGCTGGCTACACCTTC | CVPTAAGYTF
TRBJ2-1 | NA | NA | TRBV28 | TGTGCCAGCAGTTTAATGCCTTCGAATGAGCAGTTCTTC | CASSLMPSNEQFF
TRBJ2-1 | NA | NA | TRBV7-9 | TGTGCCGGGGAGACACTCAATGAGCAGTTCTTC | CAGETLNEQFF
TRBJ1-1 | NA | NA | TRBV6-2/TRBV6-3 | TGTGCCAGCAGTTCCCTAACCCACAAGGACACTGAAGCTTTCTTT | CASSSLTHKDTEAFF
TRBJ2-7 | NA | many | TRBV2 | TGTGCCAGCAGTGAGGCGGGTCTCTACGAGCAGTACTTC | CASSEAGLYEQYF
TRBJ1-5 | NA | few | TRBV28 | TGTGCCAGCAGGGATGGACGCTTAGGGCAGCCCCAGCATTTT | CASRDGRLGQPQHF
TRBJ1-5 | NA | NA | TRBV19 | TGTGCCAGTAGCAGACAATTACTCAATCAGCCCCAGCATTTT | CASSRQLLNQPQHF
TRBJ2-2 | TRBD2 | few | TRBV7-7 | TGTGCCAGCAGCTCCTCCGGGACTAGCATCACCGGGGAGCTGTTTTTT | CASSSSGTSITGELFF
TRBJ2-2 | NA | NA | TRBV7-3 | TGTGCCAGCAGCTTAATCGGCGGACCAAAATCGAACACCGGGGAGCTGTTTTTT | CASSLIGGPKSNTGELFF
TRBJ1-2 | NA | many | TRBV9 | TGTGCCAGCAGCGTAGATGCAGGGGACTATGGCTACACCTTC | CASSVDAGDYGYTF
TRBJ2-7 | NA | many | TRBV7-9 | TGTGCCAGCACCCGTCTTCGAGGGGAGCAGTACTTC | CASTRLRGEQYF
TRBJ2-7 | NA | few | TRBV29-1 | TGCAGCGTTTGGGGTTCGTTAGACGAGCAGTACTTC | CSVWGSLDEQYF
TRBJ2-3 | TRBD2 | few | TRBV7-9 | TGTGCCAGCAGCTTAGTGACTAGCGGTACAGATACGCAGTATTTT | CASSLVTSGTDTQYF
TRBJ2-7 | TRBD1 | NA | TRBV3-1 | TGTGCCAGCAGCCGTGGACAGGGGATCTACGAGCAGTACTTC | CASSRGQGIYEQYF
TRBJ1-2 | NA | NA | TRBV5-4 | TGTGCCAGCAGCTCAGGACTGAACTATGGCTACACCTTC | CASSSGLNYGYTF
TRBJ2-1 | NA | many | TRBV12-3/TRBV12-4 | TGTGCCAGCAGTTTTTTGGGTTCCCAGGGGGAGCAGTTCTTC | CASSFLGSQGEQFF
TRBJ2-1 | NA | NA | TRBV28 | TGTGCCAGCAGTTTAGGTTCCCAATACAATGAGCAGTTCTTC | CASSLGSQYNEQFF
TRBJ2-7 | NA | few | TRBV7-2 | TGTGCCAGCAAGGGGGGGGCAGGGCCCTACGAGCAGTACTTC | CASKGGAGPYEQYF
TRBJ1-2 | TRBD1 | NA | TRBV5-4 | TGTGCCAGCAGCTTGTCAGGGGGCGCGGCGTATGGCTACACCTTC | CASSLSGGAAYGYTF
TRBJ1-5 | NA | many | TRBV3-1 | TGTGCCAGCAGCCAGGGTCTCAATCAGCCCCAGCATTTT | CASSQGLNQPQHF
TRBJ1-1 | TRBD1 | NA | TRBV10-1 | TGCGCCAGCAGTTGGGGGACAGAAGCAGACACTGAAGCTTTCTTT | CASSWGTEADTEAFF
TRBJ2-7 | NA | many | TRBV5-8 | TGTGCCAGCAGCTCCCGGCCCCCCTACGAGCAGTACTTC | CASSSRPPYEQYF
TRBJ2-3 | NA | few | TRBV27 | TGTGCCAGCAGTAACGGAGATACGCAGTATTTT | CASSNGDTQYF
TRBJ2-7 | NA | many | TRBV29-1 | TGCAGCGTTTCGCTCGGGACCCACGAGCAGTACTTC | CSVSLGTHEQYF
TRBJ1-1 | NA | NA | TRBV18 | TGTGCCAGCTCTACCCAGGACCGGACTGAAGCTTTCTTT | CASSTQDRTEAFF